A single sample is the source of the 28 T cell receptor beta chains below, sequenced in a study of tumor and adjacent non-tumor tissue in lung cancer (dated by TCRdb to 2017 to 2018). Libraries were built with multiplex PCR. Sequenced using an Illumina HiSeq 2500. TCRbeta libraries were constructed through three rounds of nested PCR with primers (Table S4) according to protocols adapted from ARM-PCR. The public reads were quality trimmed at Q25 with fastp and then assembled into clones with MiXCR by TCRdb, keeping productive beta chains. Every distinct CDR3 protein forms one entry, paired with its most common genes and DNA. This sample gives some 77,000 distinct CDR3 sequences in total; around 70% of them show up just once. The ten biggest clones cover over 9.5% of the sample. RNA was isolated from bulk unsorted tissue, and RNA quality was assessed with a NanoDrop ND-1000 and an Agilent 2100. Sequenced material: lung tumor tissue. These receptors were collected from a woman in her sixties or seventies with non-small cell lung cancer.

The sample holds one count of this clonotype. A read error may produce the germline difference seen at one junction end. The CDR3 bases are TGTGCCACCAGCCACGGACAGGATAGCAATCAGCACCAGCATTTT. Translation: CATSHGQDSNQHQHF. The chain carries TRBV15 and TRBJ1-5, with 7 positions matching TRBD1. Germline loops: CDR1 LNHNV, CDR2 YYDKDF (reference sequence). This CDR3 is 15 amino acids long.

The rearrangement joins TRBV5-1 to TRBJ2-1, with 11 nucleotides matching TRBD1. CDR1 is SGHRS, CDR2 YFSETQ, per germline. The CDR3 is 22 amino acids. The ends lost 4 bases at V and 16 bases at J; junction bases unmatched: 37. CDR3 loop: CASSPEGGQGATTDENPLAQFF. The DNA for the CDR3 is TGCGCCAGCAGCCCCGAGGGCGGACAGGGGGCAACCACGGACGAAAACCCACTAGCGCAATTCTTC.

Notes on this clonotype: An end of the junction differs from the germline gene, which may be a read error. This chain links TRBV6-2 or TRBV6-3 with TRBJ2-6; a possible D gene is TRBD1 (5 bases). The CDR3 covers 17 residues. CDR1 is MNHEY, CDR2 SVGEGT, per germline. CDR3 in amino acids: CASSYWGRPSGANVRTF. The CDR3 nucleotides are TGTGCCAGCAGTTACTGGGGCAGGCCCTCTGGGGCCAACGTCCGGACTTTC.

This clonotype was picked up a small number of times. The CDR3 loop reads CASSASPGTGRNTQYF. CDR3 sequence (DNA): TGTGCCAGCAGTGCCTCTCCCGGGACAGGGAGAAATACGCAGTATTTT. The chain employs TRBV27 and TRBJ2-3; 9 bases are shared with TRBD1. Germline-derived CDR1 and CDR2 are MNHEY and SMNVEV (reference sequence). CDR3 size: 16 residues. Losses at the gene ends were 5 bases for V and 7 bases for J; bases not matched to a gene: 13.

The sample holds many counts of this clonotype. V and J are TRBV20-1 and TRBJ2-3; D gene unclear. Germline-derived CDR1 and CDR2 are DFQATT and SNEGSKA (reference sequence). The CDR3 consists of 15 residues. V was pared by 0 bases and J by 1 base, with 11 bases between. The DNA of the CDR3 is TGCAGTGCTAGAGAAGGCTCACATGGCACAGATACGCAGTATTTT. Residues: CSAREGSHGTDTQYF.

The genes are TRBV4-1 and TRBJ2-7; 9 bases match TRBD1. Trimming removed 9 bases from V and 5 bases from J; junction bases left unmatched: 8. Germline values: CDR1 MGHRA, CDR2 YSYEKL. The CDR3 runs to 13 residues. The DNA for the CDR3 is TGCGCCAGTAACCTTCGGGACAGGGACGAGCAGTACTTC. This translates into CASNLRDRDEQYF.

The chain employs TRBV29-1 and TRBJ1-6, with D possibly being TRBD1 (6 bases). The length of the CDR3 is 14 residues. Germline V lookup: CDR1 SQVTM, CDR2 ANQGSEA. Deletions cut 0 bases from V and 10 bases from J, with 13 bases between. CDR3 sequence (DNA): TGCAGCGTTGAAGAGTGGGGGCCGGGCTCACCCCTCCACTTT. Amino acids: CSVEEWGPGSPLHF. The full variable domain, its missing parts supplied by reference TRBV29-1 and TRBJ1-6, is SAVISQKPSRDICQRGTSLTIQCQVDSQVTMMFWYRQQPGQSLTLIATANQGSEATYESGFVIDKFPISRPNLTFSTLTVSNMSPEDSSIYLCSVEEWGPGSPLHFGNGTRLTVT.

This CDR3 is CASRYGAGFFGKQFF. CDR3 nucleotides: TGTGCCAGCAGATACGGGGCCGGCTTCTTCGGTAAGCAGTTCTTC. The chain uses TRBV6-5 and TRBJ2-1; D is possibly TRBD1 or TRBD2 (5 bases each). V lost 6 bases, J lost 11 bases, and 23 bases lay in between. CDR3 length equals 15 residues. CDR1 MNHEY and CDR2 SVGAGI come from the germline V gene.

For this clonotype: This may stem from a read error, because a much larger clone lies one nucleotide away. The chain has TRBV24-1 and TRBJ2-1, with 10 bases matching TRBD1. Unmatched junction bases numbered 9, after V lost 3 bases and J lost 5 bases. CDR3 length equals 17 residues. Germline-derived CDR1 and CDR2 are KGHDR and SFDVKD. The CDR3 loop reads CATSDVTGTGVDNEQFF. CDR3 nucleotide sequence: TGTGCCACCAGTGATGTAACCGGGACAGGGGTCGACAATGAGCAGTTCTTC.

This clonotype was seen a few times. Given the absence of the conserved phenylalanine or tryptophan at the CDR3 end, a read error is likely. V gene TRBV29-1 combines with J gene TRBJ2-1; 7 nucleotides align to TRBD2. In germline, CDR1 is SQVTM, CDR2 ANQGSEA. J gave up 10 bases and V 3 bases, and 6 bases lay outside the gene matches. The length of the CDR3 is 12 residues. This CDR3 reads CSVDGEGYEQFY. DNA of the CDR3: TGCAGCGTTGATGGGGAGGGGTACGAGCAGTTCTAC.

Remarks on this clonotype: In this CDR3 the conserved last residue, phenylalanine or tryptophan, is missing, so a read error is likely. The CDR3 sequence is CSGHIAGRRTDTQYL. The CDR3 DNA is TGCAGCGGGCATATAGCGGGACGAAGAACAGATACGCAGTATTTG. The gene calls are TRBV29-1 and TRBJ2-3, with 8 bases matching TRBD2. This CDR3 contains 15 residues. The germline gives CDR1 SQVTM, CDR2 ANQGSEA. With V trimmed by 7 bases and J by 3 bases, 12 bases remained unmatched.

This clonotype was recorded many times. The CDR3 DNA is TGCGCCAGCAGCTCTGGGACAGCCCACACCGGGGAGCTGTTTTTT. Translation: CASSSGTAHTGELFF. This sequence joins TRBV5-1 and TRBJ2-2, with 7 bases identical to TRBD1. This CDR3 spans 15 amino acids. Germline loops: CDR1 SGHRS, CDR2 YFSETQ. The V and J ends lost 3 bases and 3 bases, in that order; junction bases with no gene match: 5.

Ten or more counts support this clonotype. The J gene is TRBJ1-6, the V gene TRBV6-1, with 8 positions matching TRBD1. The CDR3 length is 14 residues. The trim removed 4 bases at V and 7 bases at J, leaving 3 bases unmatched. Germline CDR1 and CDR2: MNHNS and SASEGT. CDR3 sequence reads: CASSATGENSPLHF. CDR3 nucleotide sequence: TGTGCCAGCAGTGCGACAGGGGAGAATTCACCCCTCCACTTT.

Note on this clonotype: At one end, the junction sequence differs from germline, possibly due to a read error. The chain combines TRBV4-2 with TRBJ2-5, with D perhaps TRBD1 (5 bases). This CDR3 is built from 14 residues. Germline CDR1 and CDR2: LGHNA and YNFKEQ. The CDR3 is CTSSQVRERGTQYF. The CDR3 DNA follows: TGTACCAGTAGCCAAGTCAGGGAACGTGGGACCCAGTACTTC.

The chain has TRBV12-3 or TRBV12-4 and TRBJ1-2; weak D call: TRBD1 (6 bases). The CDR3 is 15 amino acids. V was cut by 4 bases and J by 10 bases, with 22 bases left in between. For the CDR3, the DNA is TGTGCCAGCAGTTCATCTGGGGGCGGACGGGATGACTACACCTTC. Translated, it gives CASSSSGGGRDDYTF.

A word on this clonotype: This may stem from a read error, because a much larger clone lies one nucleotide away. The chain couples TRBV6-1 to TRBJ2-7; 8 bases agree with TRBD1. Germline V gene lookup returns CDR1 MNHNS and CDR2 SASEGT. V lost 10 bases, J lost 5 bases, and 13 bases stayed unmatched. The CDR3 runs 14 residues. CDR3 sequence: CANRGDLAAHEQYF. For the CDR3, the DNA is TGTGCCAACAGGGGGGATTTAGCGGCCCACGAGCAGTACTTC.

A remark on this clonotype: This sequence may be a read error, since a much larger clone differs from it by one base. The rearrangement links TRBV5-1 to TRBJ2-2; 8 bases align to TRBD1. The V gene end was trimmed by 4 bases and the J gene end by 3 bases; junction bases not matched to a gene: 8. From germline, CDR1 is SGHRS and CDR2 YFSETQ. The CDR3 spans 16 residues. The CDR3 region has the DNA TGCGCCAGCAGCAACCCGGGACAGGCGTACACCGGGGAGCTGTTTTTT. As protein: CASSNPGQAYTGELFF. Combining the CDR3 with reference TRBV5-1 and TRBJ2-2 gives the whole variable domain KAGVTQTPRYLIKTRGQQVTLSCSPISGHRSVSWYQQTPGQGLQFLFEYFSETQRNKGNFPGRFSGRQFSNSRSEMNVSTLELGDSALYLCASSNPGQAYTGELFFGEGSRLTVL.

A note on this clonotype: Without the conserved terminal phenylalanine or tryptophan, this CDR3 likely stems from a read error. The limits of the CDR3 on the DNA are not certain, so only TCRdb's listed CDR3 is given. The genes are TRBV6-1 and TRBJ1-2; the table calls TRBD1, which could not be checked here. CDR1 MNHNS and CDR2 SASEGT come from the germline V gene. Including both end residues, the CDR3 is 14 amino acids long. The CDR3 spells CASREWTHRYGYIV.

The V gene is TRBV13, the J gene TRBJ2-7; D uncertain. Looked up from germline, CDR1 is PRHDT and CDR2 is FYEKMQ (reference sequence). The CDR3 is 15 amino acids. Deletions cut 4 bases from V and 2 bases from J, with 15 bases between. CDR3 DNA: TGTGCCAGCAGCTCTCAATCGACAAGAGCCTACGAGCAGTACTTC. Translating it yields CASSSQSTRAYEQYF. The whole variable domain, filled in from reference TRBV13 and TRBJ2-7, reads AAGVIQSPRHLIKEKRETATLKCYPIPRHDTVYWYQQGPGQDPQFLISFYEKMQSDKGSIPDRFSAQQFSDYHSELNMSSLELGDSALYFCASSSQSTRAYEQYFGPGTRLTVT.

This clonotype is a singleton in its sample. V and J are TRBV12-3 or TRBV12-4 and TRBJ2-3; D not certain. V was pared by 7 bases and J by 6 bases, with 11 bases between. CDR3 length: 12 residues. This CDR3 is CASNLMFDTQYF. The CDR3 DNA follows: TGTGCCAGCAATCTGATGTTTGATACGCAGTATTTT.

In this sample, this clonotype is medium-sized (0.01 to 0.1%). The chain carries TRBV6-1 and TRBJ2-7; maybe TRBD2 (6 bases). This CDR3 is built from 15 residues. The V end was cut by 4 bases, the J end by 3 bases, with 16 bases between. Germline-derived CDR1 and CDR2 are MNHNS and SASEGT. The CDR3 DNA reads TGTGCCAGCAGTGGGGGCGCTAGCGTCCTCTACGAGCAGTACTTC. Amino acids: CASSGGASVLYEQYF.

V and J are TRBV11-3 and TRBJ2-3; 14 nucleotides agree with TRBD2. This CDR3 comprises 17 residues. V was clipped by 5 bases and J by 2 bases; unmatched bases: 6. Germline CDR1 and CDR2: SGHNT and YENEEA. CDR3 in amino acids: CASSRGTSGGLTDTQYF. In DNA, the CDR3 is TGTGCCAGCAGCCGAGGGACTAGCGGGGGACTCACAGATACGCAGTATTTT.

CDR3 bases: TGTGCAAGCGGCGGATTACGGACCAATGAGCAGTTCTTC. It yields the protein CASGGLRTNEQFF. The V and J genes are TRBV11-2 and TRBJ2-1, with D perhaps matching TRBD2 (5 bases). The CDR3 has 13 residues. Germline CDR1 reads SGHAT; CDR2 reads FQNNGV.

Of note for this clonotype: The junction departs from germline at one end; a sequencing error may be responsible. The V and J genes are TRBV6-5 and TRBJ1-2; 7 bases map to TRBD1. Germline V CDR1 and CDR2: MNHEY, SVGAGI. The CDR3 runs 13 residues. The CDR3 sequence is CASRGEGADGYIF. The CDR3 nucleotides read TGTGCCAGCAGAGGGGAGGGGGCAGATGGCTACATCTTC.

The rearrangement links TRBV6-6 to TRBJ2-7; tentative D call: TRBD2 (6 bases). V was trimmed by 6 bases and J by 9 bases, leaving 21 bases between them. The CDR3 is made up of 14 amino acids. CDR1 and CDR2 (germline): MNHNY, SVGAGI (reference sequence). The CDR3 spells CASSSGRRFHRQYF. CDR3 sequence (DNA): TGTGCCAGCAGCTCCGGGAGACGTTTTCACAGGCAGTACTTC.

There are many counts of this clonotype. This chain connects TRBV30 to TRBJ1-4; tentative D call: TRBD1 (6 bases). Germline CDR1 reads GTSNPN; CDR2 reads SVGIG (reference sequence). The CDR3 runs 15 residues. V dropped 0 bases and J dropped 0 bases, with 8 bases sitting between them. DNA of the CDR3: TGTGCCTGGAGTGTACAGGGCGCAACTAATGAAAAACTGTTTTTT. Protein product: CAWSVQGATNEKLFF.

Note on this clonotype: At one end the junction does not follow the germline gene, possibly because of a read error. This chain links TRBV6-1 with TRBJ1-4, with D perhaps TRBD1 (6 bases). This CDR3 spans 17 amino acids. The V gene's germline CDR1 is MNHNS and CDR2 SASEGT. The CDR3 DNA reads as TGTGCCAGCACCCCCTCCGGGGGCATTGCAACTAATGAAAAACTGTTGTTT. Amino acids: CASTPSGGIATNEKLLF.

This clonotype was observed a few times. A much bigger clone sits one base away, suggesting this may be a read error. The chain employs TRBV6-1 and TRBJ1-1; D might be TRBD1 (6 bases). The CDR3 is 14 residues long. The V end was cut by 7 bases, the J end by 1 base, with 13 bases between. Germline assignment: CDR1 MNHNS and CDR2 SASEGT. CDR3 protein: CASTPTTGNTEAFF. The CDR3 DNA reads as TGTGCCAGCACCCCGACGACAGGGAACACTGAAGCTTTCTTT.